The TCR beta chain described here comes from a study of read filtering for tumor transcriptome and immune sequencing. Study-wide results and limits: About four fifths of IR-seq clonotypes had a single read, yet these held around 3.3% of reads.

With regard to this clonotype: Its antigen is undetermined. The junction departs from germline at one end; a sequencing error may be responsible.

At the time of active disease, bone marrow was collected from every patient. Molecular barcoded adaptors covering alpha/delta and beta/gamma chains were used on 400 to 450 ng RNA. TCRdb re-called the reads with MiXCR, one entry per CDR3 protein. The repertoire includes tens of thousands of distinct CDR3 sequences, approximately 14% of them detected once, and roughly 41% sits in the top ten. The CDR3 contains 12 residues. The germline V gene encodes CDR1 MDHEN and CDR2 SYDVKM. The specimen sequenced was a population of CD138-negative cells sorted from bone marrow. The gene calls are TRBV28 and TRBJ2-7; D might be TRBD2 (6 bases). The sequence came from a donor over 35 with multiple myeloma. The CDR3 reads CASAGSSYEQCF. CDR3 DNA sequence: TGTGCCAGCGCCGGGAGCTCCTACGAGCAGTGCTTC.